This T cell receptor beta chain was recorded in a study of response to subunit inactivated influenza vaccine. Study-wide results and caveats: Each seasonal influenza vaccination, the authors suggested, recruits few new T cells.

This clonotype was counted only a few times. Its antigen is as yet unknown. From the RT-PCR reads, TCRdb called clonotypes with MiXCR, one entry per CDR3 protein. Of more than 150,000 distinct CDR3 sequences listed, approximately 9.2% were seen once; the top ten hold 11%. Germline CDR1 is SGHAT and CDR2 is FQNNGV. V shed 5 bases and J shed 7 bases, with 24 bases lying between them. The CDR3 is made up of 16 amino acids. The TCR comes from a man between 50 and 59 years old who received an inactivated influenza vaccine. The chain recombines TRBV11-2 with TRBJ2-7; perhaps D is TRBD1 or TRBD2 (5 bases each). This material consisted of non-naive T cells sorted from PBMCs, taken on the day of vaccination. This CDR3 reads CASSARAVVGAGEQYF. In DNA form, the CDR3 reads TGTGCCAGCAGCGCACGAGCGGTTGTTGGGGCAGGAGAGCAGTACTTC.